This T cell receptor (beta chain) was identified in a study of low-dose radiotherapy and immunotherapy resistance in tumors. Study at large: Cohort 2, a group dosed every two weeks at 1 Gy per fraction, received 13 Gy in total over 26 weeks. Dosing of intravenous cyclophosphamide at 200 mg/m2 occurred every two weeks and took place one day prior to radiation and immunotherapy. Patients were treated with intravenous nivolumab at 240 mg every two weeks and were also dosed with ipilimumab at 1 mg/kg every six weeks.

cDNA synthesis used a TRAV/TRBV-specific primer set for both chains. TCRs underwent 20 PCR cycles of amplification with a constant-region primer and V-primer adapter. Researchers amplified the isolated mRNA using in vitro transcription. TCRdb re-called the reads with MiXCR, one entry per CDR3 protein. The sample holds some 88,000 distinct CDR3 sequences; more than 8% are singletons and the top ten take under 1.1%. This clonotype was seen a handful of times. CDR1 and CDR2 (germline): WSHSY, SAAADI. This CDR3 contains 13 residues. V shed 6 bases and J 3 bases; nucleotides not matched to a gene: 0. The sample's time point: before trial treatment.

The sample here was PBMCs, taken before treatment. The V call is TRBV10-2, the J call TRBJ2-5; 11 nucleotides agree with TRBD2. This sequence originates from a male donor with prostate cancer. The CDR3 DNA follows: TGCGCCAGCAGACTAGCGGGAGAAGAGACCCAGTACTTC. Its protein product is CASRLAGEETQYF.